These 15 T cell receptor beta chains originate from one sample sequenced in a study of blood T cell repertoires in COVID-19. Method: immunoSEQ multiplex PCR; TCRdb's copy keeps in-frame clones and lacks some. The table records about 200,000 clones, around 82% of them present only once. The sample consisted of PBMCs or T cells enriched from blood (not recorded which). The receptors stem from a woman in her fifties or sixties with acute COVID-19.

The CDR3 sequence: CASSPGQGAYGYTF. CDR3 coding DNA: TGCGCCAGCAGTCCGGGACAGGGGGCCTATGGCTACACCTTC. The V gene is TRBV10-1, the J gene TRBJ1-2; 12 bases map to TRBD1. The CDR3 covers 14 residues. J was trimmed by 4 bases and V by 5 bases; bases with no gene match: 2. CDR1 and CDR2 from the germline V gene are WNHNN and SYGVQD (reference sequence).

The chain joins TRBV18 to TRBJ2-5; 9 bases agree with TRBD2. There are 15 residues in the CDR3. Germline CDR1 reads KGHSH; CDR2 reads LQKENI. V dropped 3 bases and J dropped 5; count of bases not matched to a gene: 7. This CDR3 is CASSPEAGGRETQYF. The CDR3 region has the DNA TGTGCCAGCTCACCGGAAGCGGGGGGCCGGGAGACCCAGTACTTC.

This clone was found many times. V usage is TRBV19 and J usage is TRBJ1-3, with 11 bases fitting TRBD1. Germline V gene sequence: CDR1 LNHDA, CDR2 SQIVND (reference sequence). J lost 3 bases, V lost 7 bases, and 14 bases had no gene match. The CDR3 extends over 18 amino acids. The CDR3 loop reads CASTIRDRGSFFGNTIYF. CDR3 sequence (DNA): TGTGCCAGTACCATCCGGGACAGGGGGTCCTTCTTTGGAAACACCATATATTTT.

The genes are TRBV11-3 and TRBJ1-1, with D possibly matching TRBD1 (6 bases). V shed 5 bases and J shed 8 bases, with 12 bases lying between them. Germline V gene lookup returns CDR1 SGHNT and CDR2 YENEEA. CDR3 size: 12 residues. CDR3 loop: CASSPGTHEAFF. In DNA, the CDR3 is TGTGCCAGCAGCCCCGGGACACACGAAGCTTTCTTT.

The genes are TRBV2 and TRBJ1-5; D gene unclear. The CDR3 is made up of 16 amino acids. V was shortened by 5 bases and J by 5 bases, with 19 bases between the two germline ends. Germline CDR1 and CDR2: SNHLY and FYNNEI. In DNA, the CDR3 is TGTGCCAGCAGTACCCGGTTCGGAGGGCCTGATCAGCCCCAGCATTTT. It codes for CASSTRFGGPDQPQHF.

V and J are TRBV14 and TRBJ1-6; D is ambiguous. V was trimmed by 4 bases and J by 5 bases, leaving 9 bases between them. CDR3 length equals 14 residues. The germline gives CDR1 SGHDN, CDR2 FVKESK. CDR3 region: CASSPHINNSPLHF. CDR3 coding DNA: TGTGCCAGCAGCCCCCACATAAATAATTCACCCCTCCACTTT. The whole variable domain, filled in from reference TRBV14 and TRBJ1-6, reads EAGVTQFPSHSVIEKGQTVTLRCDPISGHDNLYWYRRVMGKEIKFLLHFVKESKQDESGMPNNRFLAERTGGTYSTLKVQPAELEDSGVYFCASSPHINNSPLHFGNGTRLTVT.

The rearrangement uses TRBV10-3 and TRBJ1-5; D ambiguous. The germline V gene encodes CDR1 ENHRY and CDR2 SYGVKD. This CDR3 contains 16 residues. V lost 0 bases and J 0 bases, leaving 9 bases between the germline ends. The CDR3 coding sequence is TGTGCCATCAGTGAGTCGAGCAGGCATAGCAATCAGCCCCAGCATTTT. Its translation is CAISESSRHSNQPQHF.

There are a few counts of this clone. This rearrangement joins TRBV7-6 to TRBJ2-7; a weak D match, TRBD1 (6 bases). This CDR3 spans 15 amino acids. Looked up from germline, CDR1 is SGHVS and CDR2 is FNYEAQ. Trimming took 0 bases from V and 1 from J, leaving 10 bases between them. In DNA form, the CDR3 reads TGTGCCAGCAGCTTAGCTCCGACAGGTTCCTACGAGCAGTACGTC. This translates into CASSLAPTGSYEQYV.

V usage is TRBV27 and J usage is TRBJ1-1; a weak D match, TRBD1 (5 bases). In germline, CDR1 is MNHEY, CDR2 SMNVEV (reference sequence). V lost 5 bases to trimming and J lost 6 bases, with 13 bases between them. This CDR3 contains 13 residues. The CDR3: CASSAGTGAEAFF. The CDR3, as DNA: TGTGCCAGCAGTGCGGGGACTGGGGCTGAAGCTTTCTTT.

The sample holds many counts of this clone. The chain joins TRBV7-9 to TRBJ1-6, with 8 bases aligning to TRBD1. This CDR3 contains 16 residues. Germline CDR1 reads SEHNR; CDR2 reads FQNEAQ (reference sequence). V shed 4 bases, J shed 7 bases, and the junction held 9 bases outside the gene matches. As DNA, the CDR3 is TGTGCCAGCAGCTCATTTCCGGGACAGGTGAATTCACCCCTCCACTTT. Its protein is CASSSFPGQVNSPLHF.

A few counts support this clone. This rearrangement joins TRBV5-5 to TRBJ2-7; tentatively, D is TRBD1 (5 bases). Germline V lookup: CDR1 SGHKS, CDR2 YYEKEE (reference sequence). V lost 0 bases and J 3 bases, leaving 16 bases between the germline ends. The CDR3 length is 16 residues. The CDR3 reads CASSLGVGATRYEQYV. The CDR3 bases are TGTGCCAGCAGCTTGGGGGTAGGGGCTACCCGCTACGAGCAGTACGTC.

Only one count was recorded for this clone. The V call is TRBV6-2 or TRBV6-3, the J call TRBJ2-7, with 9 bases that match TRBD2. The ends lost 2 bases at V and 2 bases at J; junction bases unmatched: 1. CDR1 is MNHEY, CDR2 SVGEGT, per germline. This CDR3 has 14 residues. For the CDR3, the DNA is TGTGCCAGCAGTTACAGCGGGGGGACCTACGAGCAGTACGTC. Amino acids: CASSYSGGTYEQYV.

This chain joins TRBV7-9 and TRBJ2-3; 7 bases line up with TRBD1. CDR1 SEHNR and CDR2 FQNEAQ come from the germline V gene (reference sequence). This CDR3 has 14 amino acids. V shed 5 bases and J 3 bases; nucleotides not matched to a gene: 5. The CDR3: CASSPPRGTDTQYF. CDR3 nucleotides: TGTGCCAGCAGCCCCCCCAGGGGGACAGATACGCAGTATTTT. Looking up the rest from reference TRBV7-9 and TRBJ2-3 gives the full variable domain: DTGVSQNPRHKITKRGQNVTFRCDPISEHNRLYWYRQTLGQGPEFLTYFQNEAQLEKSRLLSDRFSAERPKGSFSTLEIQRTEQGDSAMYLCASSPPRGTDTQYFGPGTRLTVL.

In this sample, this clone turned up once. This same CDR3 is encoded by further DNA sequences in the sample. This sequence joins TRBV18 and TRBJ2-7; possible D gene TRBD1, 5 bases. This CDR3 has 14 residues. V shed 3 bases and J shed 2 bases, with 11 bases lying between them. Germline V gene lookup returns CDR1 KGHSH and CDR2 LQKENI. The CDR3 region is CASSPRQGTYEQYV. DNA for the CDR3: TGTGCCAGCTCACCTAGGCAGGGAACCTACGAGCAGTACGTC.

V usage is TRBV4-2 and J usage is TRBJ2-3; D perhaps matches TRBD1 (6 bases). The CDR3 has 14 amino acids. Germline-derived CDR1 and CDR2 are LGHNA and YNFKEQ. V lost 1 base to trimming and J lost 2 bases, with 7 bases between them. CDR3 loop: CASSQGQDTDTQYF. The CDR3 DNA sequence: TGTGCCAGCAGCCAAGGACAGGACACAGATACGCAGTATTTT.